The 10 T cell receptor beta chains given below trace back to one sample, sequenced in a study of blood T cell repertoires in COVID-19. Profiled with immunoSEQ multiplex PCR; TCRdb holds only in-frame clones, not every one. The repertoire holds roughly 200,000 clones, approximately 84% seen once, with roughly 7.9% in the top ten. The sample consisted of peripheral blood. The receptors derive from a woman aged 80 or older with acute or convalescent COVID-19.

The chain joins TRBV5-4 to TRBJ1-2, with 10 bases lining up with TRBD1. The CDR3 runs 16 residues. From germline, CDR1 is SGHNT and CDR2 YYREEE (reference sequence). V was clipped by 5 bases and J by 6 bases; unmatched bases: 13. The CDR3 reads CASSPEVDRGRNGYTF. DNA for the CDR3: TGTGCCAGCAGTCCGGAGGTAGACAGGGGGCGAAATGGCTACACCTTC.

V is TRBV4-1 and J is TRBJ2-3, with 13 bases aligning to TRBD2. J lost 5 bases, V lost 5 bases, and 16 bases had no gene match. This CDR3 spans 19 amino acids. Germline lookup yields CDR1 MGHRA and CDR2 YSYEKL. The DNA for the CDR3 is TGCGCCAGCAGCTTCAATGCACCTGTAACTAGCGGGAGGGTAGATACGCAGTATTTT. This codes for CASSFNAPVTSGRVDTQYF.

V usage is TRBV3-1 (or the pseudogene TRBV3-2) and J usage is TRBJ1-6, with TRBD1 matching over 9 bases. Germline V gene lookup returns CDR1 LGHDT and CDR2 YNNKEL (reference sequence). This CDR3 has 14 residues. V gave up 7 bases and J gave up 6 bases; unmatched junction bases: 4. CDR3: CASTGGQGNSPLHF. The CDR3 coding sequence is TGTGCCAGCACCGGGGGACAGGGTAATTCACCCCTCCACTTT.

This clone was found a few times. This chain connects TRBV18 to TRBJ1-5, with 11 bases aligning to TRBD1. CDR3 length equals 16 residues. Germline V gene data show CDR1 as KGHSH and CDR2 as LQKENI. V lost 5 bases to trimming and J lost 2 bases; unmatched junction nucleotides: 5. This chain's CDR3 is CASSSGTGGGNQPQHF. The CDR3 DNA is TGTGCCAGCTCATCAGGGACAGGGGGAGGCAATCAGCCCCAGCATTTT.

This clone has a single count. The chain employs TRBV5-1 and TRBJ1-4; 10 nucleotides align to TRBD1. CDR1 and CDR2 (germline): SGHRS, YFSETQ. J was trimmed by 4 bases and V by 0 bases; bases with no gene match: 3. This CDR3 contains 16 residues. The CDR3 spells CASSLDGQGVNEKLFF. In DNA, the CDR3 is TGCGCCAGCAGCTTGGACGGACAGGGGGTTAATGAAAAACTGTTTTTT.

J is TRBJ1-2 and V is TRBV2; 10 nucleotides line up with TRBD1. CDR3 size: 16 residues. Per germline, CDR1 SNHLY and CDR2 FYNNEI. V gave up 7 bases and J gave up 4 bases; unmatched junction bases: 12. For the CDR3, the DNA is TGTGCCAGCACCTCGACTCCGGGACAGGGGACCTATGGCTACACCTTC. It specifies CASTSTPGQGTYGYTF.

Only a few counts were recorded for this clone. J is TRBJ2-5 and V is TRBV5-3; D is possibly TRBD1 (5 bases). TRBV5-3 is classed as an ORF, of uncertain function. CDR3 length: 15 residues. Between the trimmed V and J ends, which lost 3 bases and 3 bases, there was a span of 15 bases. The CDR3 DNA follows: TGTGCCAGAAGCTACCTACCAGGGATGGAAGAGACCCAGTACTTC. Amino acids: CARSYLPGMEETQYF.

The chain employs TRBV5-1 and TRBJ2-5; D possibly corresponds to TRBD1 (5 bases). V was shortened by 0 bases and J by 4 bases, with 7 bases between the two germline ends. The CDR3 is 13 residues long. The V gene's germline CDR1 is SGHRS and CDR2 YFSETQ. This CDR3 reads CASSLDQGETQYF. CDR3 nucleotides: TGCGCCAGCAGCTTGGATCAGGGAGAGACCCAGTACTTC.

The chain joins TRBV5-1 to TRBJ2-3; 7 positions agree with TRBD2. CDR1 is SGHRS, CDR2 YFSETQ, per germline. The junction had 8 bases not matched to a gene; V was cut back by 4 bases and J by 3 bases. There are 15 residues in the CDR3. The CDR3 DNA sequence: TGCGCCAGCAGCCCTAGCGGAGAGGGGACAGATACGCAGTATTTT. Translation gives CASSPSGEGTDTQYF.

The V gene is TRBV7-6, the J gene TRBJ2-3, with TRBD2 identical over 16 bases. V lost 5 bases, J lost 2 bases, and 1 base stayed unmatched. CDR1 SGHVS and CDR2 FNYEAQ come from the germline V gene. The CDR3 sequence is 16 residues long. Here the CDR3 DNA reads TGTGCCAGCAGCGGGACTAGCGGGGGGGCCACAGATACGCAGTATTTT. It specifies CASSGTSGGATDTQYF.